This T cell receptor beta chain was obtained from a study of cytomegalovirus exposure and HLA in healthy donors. PCR primers comprised 60 Vbeta and 13 Jbeta primers. TCRdb's table, derived via immunoSEQ multiplex PCR, lists solely in-frame clones and lacks some. The sample has about 150,000 clones, approximately 86% seen once; the top ten hold approximately 6.3%. The CDR3 runs to 14 residues. Germline CDR1 and CDR2: SNHLY and FYNNEI. V was pared by 5 bases and J by 0 bases, with 10 bases between. General observations from the study: What a later analysis showed was that several of the most significant clusters appeared linked to common viral pathogens.

Details on this clone: The antigen is not known.

The source of this sequence is a woman in her 50s in good health and CMV-seropositive. The sequenced sample was PBMCs. The chain joins TRBV2 to TRBJ2-5; D perhaps matches TRBD2 (5 bases). The CDR3 sequence: CASSKGDYQETQYF. Written as DNA, the CDR3 is TGTGCCAGCAGTAAGGGAGACTACCAAGAGACCCAGTACTTC.